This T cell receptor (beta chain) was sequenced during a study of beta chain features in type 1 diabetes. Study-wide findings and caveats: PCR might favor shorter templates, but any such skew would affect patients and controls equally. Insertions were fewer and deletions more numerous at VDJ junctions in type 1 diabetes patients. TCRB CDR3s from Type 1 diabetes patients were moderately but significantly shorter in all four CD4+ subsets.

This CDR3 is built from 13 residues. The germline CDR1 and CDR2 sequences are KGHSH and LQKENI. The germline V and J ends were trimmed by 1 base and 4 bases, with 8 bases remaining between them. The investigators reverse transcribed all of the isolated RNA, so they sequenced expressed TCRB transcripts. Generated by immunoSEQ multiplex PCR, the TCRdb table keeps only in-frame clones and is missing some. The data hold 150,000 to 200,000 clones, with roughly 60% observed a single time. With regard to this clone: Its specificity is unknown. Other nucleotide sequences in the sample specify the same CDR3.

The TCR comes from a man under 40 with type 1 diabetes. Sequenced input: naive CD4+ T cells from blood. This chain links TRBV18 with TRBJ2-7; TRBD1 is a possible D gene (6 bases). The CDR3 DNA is TGTGCCAGCTCACCACAGGACAGTTACGAGCAGTACTTC. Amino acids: CASSPQDSYEQYF.